This entry lists 23 T cell receptor beta chains sequenced from one sample in a study of T cells after yellow fever vaccination. TCRdb redid the calling of the 5' RACE reads with MiXCR, one entry per CDR3 protein. Here the sample spans 200,000 to 300,000 distinct CDR3 sequences, roughly 7.2% being singletons. The sequences come from CD4+ T cells sorted from PBMCs, collected 15 days after the yellow fever booster vaccination. These receptors all stem from a man aged 30-40 years who received the YFV17D yellow fever vaccine.

This clonotype was picked up a small number of times. V and J are TRBV14 and TRBJ2-1; TRBD2 is a possible D gene (6 bases). From germline, CDR1 is SGHDN and CDR2 FVKESK. V lost 1 base and J lost 14, with 12 bases in between. This CDR3 region has 12 residues. The CDR3 sequence is CASSQVPGGKFF. For the CDR3, the DNA is TGTGCCAGCAGCCAAGTTCCAGGCGGGAAGTTCTTC.

This clonotype was seen a few times. The DNA of the CDR3 is TGTGCCAGCAGCTTAGGCCCTAGCGGGTTTTCTAATGAGCAGTTCTTC. This translates into CASSLGPSGFSNEQFF. The chain carries TRBV7-9 and TRBJ2-1; 8 bases match TRBD2. Losses at the gene ends were 1 base for V and 7 bases for J; bases not matched to a gene: 9. The length of the CDR3 is 16 residues. Germline V lookup: CDR1 SEHNR, CDR2 FQNEAQ (reference sequence).

This clonotype occurred a few times. The CDR3 spells CASGWGGSSYNEQFF. CDR3 in DNA: TGTGCTAGTGGCTGGGGGGGAAGCTCCTACAATGAGCAGTTCTTC. V is TRBV12-5 and J is TRBJ2-1, with TRBD2 matching 7 bases. Per the germline V gene, CDR1 is LGHNT and CDR2 is FRNRAP. The ends lost 6 bases at V and 0 bases at J; junction bases unmatched: 5. The CDR3 has 15 residues.

This clonotype turned up a few times. The chain uses TRBV9 and TRBJ2-1, with D hard to call. The length of the CDR3 is 13 residues. V was pared by 0 bases and J by 10 bases, with 11 bases between. Germline values: CDR1 SGDLS, CDR2 YYNGEE. This CDR3 reads CASSVATAGEQFF. The CDR3 region has the DNA TGTGCCAGCAGCGTAGCTACCGCAGGAGAGCAGTTCTTC.

This clonotype was seen ten or more times. This chain links TRBV20-1 with TRBJ2-3; 9 nucleotides line up with TRBD2. Germline V gene lookup returns CDR1 DFQATT and CDR2 SNEGSKA (reference sequence). V shed 1 base and J 5 bases; nucleotides not matched to a gene: 7. The CDR3 is 15 residues long. CDR3 residues: CSARALAGLGDTQYF. The CDR3 bases are TGCAGTGCTAGAGCCCTAGCGGGGTTGGGAGATACGCAGTATTTT.

This clonotype was recorded a few times. The chain carries TRBV7-2 and TRBJ2-7; 9 positions agree with TRBD2. CDR1 is SGHTA, CDR2 FQGNSA, per germline. The CDR3 runs to 15 residues. V shed 2 bases and J 1 base; nucleotides not matched to a gene: 3. As DNA, the CDR3 is TGTGCCAGCAGCTTAATAGCGGGAGTATCCTACGAGCAGTACTTC. Encoded protein: CASSLIAGVSYEQYF.

The gene calls are TRBV3-1 and TRBJ2-1; D is undetermined. The V gene's germline CDR1 is LGHDT and CDR2 YNNKEL (reference sequence). The CDR3 covers 13 residues. V lost 0 bases to trimming and J lost 9 bases, with 9 bases between them. CDR3 coding DNA: TGTGCCAGCAGCCAAGAGTTCATCGGTGAGCAGTTCTTC. The encoded protein is CASSQEFIGEQFF.

For this clonotype: Since a much larger clone is just one base distant, this may be a read error. J is TRBJ2-1 and V is TRBV6-2 or TRBV6-3; 11 positions match TRBD2. CDR3 length: 13 residues. Germline lookup yields CDR1 MNHEY and CDR2 SVGEGT. The CDR3 is CASTRLAGHDQFF. CDR3 coding DNA: TGTGCCAGCACTAGACTAGCGGGACATGATCAGTTCTTC.

This chain connects TRBV7-6 to TRBJ2-5, with D unclear. The CDR3 has 15 residues. Germline V lookup: CDR1 SGHVS, CDR2 FNYEAQ. Trimming pared 1 base from V and 5 bases from J, leaving 14 bases between. The CDR3 spells CASSLVRWSGETQYF. DNA for the CDR3: TGTGCCAGCAGCTTAGTTCGATGGTCCGGGGAGACCCAGTACTTC.

This clonotype was counted a few times. The V and J genes are TRBV2 and TRBJ2-2; 7 bases fit TRBD2. The CDR3 runs to 13 residues. The V and J ends lost 8 bases and 4 bases, in that order; junction bases with no gene match: 4. Germline V gives CDR1 SNHLY, CDR2 FYNNEI. This chain's CDR3 is CASGRAITGELFF. Written as DNA, the CDR3 is TGTGCCAGCGGGAGGGCCATCACCGGGGAGCTGTTTTTT.

This clonotype was seen ten or more times. The V call is TRBV30, the J call TRBJ2-5; D is unresolved. Germline-derived CDR1 and CDR2 are GTSNPN and SVGIG (reference sequence). Trimming removed 4 bases from V and 5 bases from J, with 14 bases in between. CDR3 size: 13 residues. CDR3 protein: CAWNGNPRETQYF. In nucleotides, the CDR3 is TGTGCCTGGAACGGAAATCCTCGGGAGACCCAGTACTTC.

This clonotype was seen only a few times. V is TRBV4-2 and J is TRBJ1-1; D possibly corresponds to TRBD1 (5 bases). The CDR3 sequence is 12 residues long. Trimming shortened V by 0 bases and J by 8 bases, and 7 bases separated the two germline ends. From germline, CDR1 is LGHNA and CDR2 YNFKEQ. The CDR3 DNA is TGTGCCAGCAGCCAAGATTCAGGGGAAGCTTTCTTT. It encodes CASSQDSGEAFF.

This clonotype showed up many times. V gene TRBV7-2 combines with J gene TRBJ2-4, with D uncertain. The V gene's germline CDR1 is SGHTA and CDR2 FQGNSA. This CDR3 is 15 amino acids long. Trimming removed 5 bases from V and 0 bases from J, with 11 bases in between. This CDR3 is CASSPPSLAKNIQYF. DNA of the CDR3: TGTGCCAGCAGCCCCCCCTCACTAGCCAAAAACATTCAGTACTTC.

In its sample, this clonotype was seen many times. The rearrangement links TRBV12-3 or TRBV12-4 to TRBJ2-7; maybe TRBD1 (6 bases). The length of the CDR3 is 14 residues. The V gene lost 3 bases and the J gene lost 0 bases, with 9 bases spanning the gap. The chain's CDR3 is CASSFTGRSYEQYF. The DNA of the CDR3 is TGTGCCAGCAGTTTCACAGGGCGCTCCTACGAGCAGTACTTC.

V usage is TRBV7-9 and J usage is TRBJ2-3, with 8 bases identical to TRBD2. J was trimmed by 4 bases and V by 3 bases; bases with no gene match: 6. The germline gives CDR1 SEHNR, CDR2 FQNEAQ (reference sequence). CDR3 length: 15 amino acids. CDR3 coding DNA: TGTGCCAGCAGCTTTTTGACCGGGGGGGCAGATACGCAGTATTTT. Translated: CASSFLTGGADTQYF.

There are many counts of this clonotype. The chain has TRBV7-6 and TRBJ2-2, with D perhaps TRBD2 (5 bases). The germline V gene encodes CDR1 SGHVS and CDR2 FNYEAQ. The CDR3 has 13 amino acids. V lost 5 bases and J 6 bases, leaving 10 bases between the germline ends. The CDR3: CASSPPGAGELFF. The CDR3 nucleotides read TGTGCCAGCAGCCCCCCCGGGGCCGGGGAGCTGTTTTTT.

The chain joins TRBV4-3 to TRBJ2-3; 7 positions agree with TRBD2. The germline gives CDR1 LGHNA, CDR2 YSLEER. This CDR3 region has 14 residues. V was pared by 2 bases and J by 5 bases, with 4 bases of the junction left unmatched. Here the CDR3 reads CASSQNVAGDTQYF. CDR3 in DNA: TGCGCCAGCAGCCAAAACGTAGCGGGAGATACGCAGTATTTT.

This clonotype was counted many times. This chain joins TRBV29-1 and TRBJ2-3; the match to TRBD1 covers 9 bases. This CDR3 has 14 residues. J lost 2 bases, V lost 6 bases, and 6 bases had no gene match. Germline V gene lookup returns CDR1 SQVTM and CDR2 ANQGSEA. The CDR3 DNA is TGCAGCGTGAAAACAGGGGGCAACACAGATACGCAGTATTTT. Protein: CSVKTGGNTDTQYF.

The chain recombines TRBV27 with TRBJ2-7; TRBD2 agrees at 12 bases. CDR1 is MNHEY, CDR2 SMNVEV, per germline (reference sequence). The length of the CDR3 is 15 residues. Trimming removed 5 bases from V and 4 bases from J; junction bases left unmatched: 6. The DNA for the CDR3 is TGTGCCAGCAGTCCTAGACTAGCGGGAGTGTACGAGCAGTACTTC. This gives the protein CASSPRLAGVYEQYF.

V usage is TRBV18 and J usage is TRBJ2-6, with D possibly being TRBD1 or TRBD2 (5 bases each). Germline CDR1 reads KGHSH; CDR2 reads LQKENI. V dropped 2 bases and J dropped 1 base, with 6 bases sitting between them. CDR3 length: 15 residues. In DNA form, the CDR3 reads TGTGCCAGCTCACCAGGGACGTCTGGGGCCAACGTCCTGACTTTC. Its translation is CASSPGTSGANVLTF.

The gene calls are TRBV6-1 and TRBJ2-7, with 12 bases that match TRBD2. The germline CDR1 and CDR2 sequences are MNHNS and SASEGT. CDR3 length: 15 amino acids. With 3 bases clipped from V and 5 bases from J, the junction kept 5 bases outside the gene matches. For the CDR3, the DNA is TGTGCCAGCAGTGATCTAGCGGGAGGGCCTAACGAGCAGTACTTC. Translated: CASSDLAGGPNEQYF.

The chain joins TRBV2 to TRBJ2-5; D ambiguous. Germline V gene lookup returns CDR1 SNHLY and CDR2 FYNNEI. Trimming removed 4 bases at V and 5 bases at J, with 14 bases between. The CDR3 is 14 residues long. The CDR3 spells CASSGTVTRETQYF. DNA for the CDR3: TGTGCCAGCAGTGGGACGGTGACAAGGGAGACCCAGTACTTC.

This clonotype was recorded at least ten times. The chain combines TRBV12-3 or TRBV12-4 with TRBJ2-7, with TRBD2 matching over 9 bases. This CDR3 contains 15 residues. With 9 bases clipped from V and 4 bases from J, the junction kept 13 bases outside the gene matches. The CDR3 here is CASRPGTSKEYEQYF. The CDR3 nucleotides are TGTGCCAGTCGTCCCGGGACTAGCAAGGAATACGAGCAGTACTTC.